The 30 T cell receptor beta chains given below trace back to one sample, sequenced in a study of cytomegalovirus exposure and HLA in healthy donors. Primers: 60 Vbeta forward and 13 Jbeta reverse. The repertoire was sequenced with immunoSEQ multiplex PCR; TCRdb's copy has only in-frame clones and lacks some. Among 90,000 to 120,000 clones listed, about 72% were seen once. Sequenced material: PBMCs. Source of these receptors: a man between 18 and 35 years old in good health and CMV-seronegative.

This clone has more than one count but fewer than ten. The chain is built from TRBV6-6 and TRBJ1-2, with a possible D match to TRBD1 (5 bases). This CDR3 region has 13 residues. V gave up 6 bases and J gave up 2 bases, with 10 bases separating them. The germline CDR1 and CDR2 sequences are MNHNY and SVGAGI (reference sequence). CDR3 sequence (DNA): TGTGCCAGCAGGCCGACAGTAAACTATGGCTACACCTTC. This codes for CASRPTVNYGYTF.

The chain combines TRBV5-1 with TRBJ1-1; 8 bases are shared with TRBD1. The germline CDR1 and CDR2 sequences are SGHRS and YFSETQ. J lost 5 bases, V lost 2 bases, and 5 bases had no gene match. The CDR3 has 14 amino acids. CDR3 loop: CASSLGQGRTEAFF. DNA for the CDR3: TGCGCCAGCAGCTTAGGACAGGGTAGAACTGAAGCTTTCTTT.

Concerning this clone itself: The junction does not match germline at one end; this may be a read error. This chain connects TRBV27 to TRBJ1-2; no definite D call. Germline loops: CDR1 MNHEY, CDR2 SMNVEV (reference sequence). This CDR3 has 14 amino acids. As DNA, the CDR3 is TGTGCCAGCAGTTCCCTCTCCTTGGACTATGGCTACCCCTTC. Amino acid sequence: CASSSLSLDYGYPF.

The chain uses TRBV28 and TRBJ2-7; D perhaps matches TRBD1 (6 bases). Trimming left V 7 bases short and J 3 bases short, with 19 bases between. Germline V gives CDR1 MDHEN, CDR2 SYDVKM. The CDR3 extends over 15 amino acids. The CDR3 DNA reads TGTGCCAGCACCCCTCTCGACAGGTCCTACTACGAGCAGTACTTC. Translation: CASTPLDRSYYEQYF.

V gene TRBV27 combines with J gene TRBJ2-7; maybe TRBD2 (7 bases). The CDR3 loop spans 15 amino acids. Germline CDR1 and CDR2: MNHEY and SMNVEV (reference sequence). The V and J ends lost 2 bases and 4 bases respectively, with 15 bases between them. CDR3 protein: CASSLISRGAYEQYF. CDR3 bases: TGTGCCAGCAGTTTAATATCTCGGGGGGCTTACGAGCAGTACTTC.

The chain joins TRBV4-2 to TRBJ1-1, with a tentative D call TRBD1 (6 bases). The CDR3 runs 13 residues. The germline V gene has CDR1 LGHNA and CDR2 YNFKEQ. The ends were cut back, 1 base at V and 5 bases at J, with 8 bases in the middle. CDR3 sequence (DNA): TGTGCCAGCAGCCAAGGGACAGCAACTGAAGCTTTCTTT. Translating gives CASSQGTATEAFF.

As concerns this clone: Germline is not matched at one junction end, which may reflect a read error. The rearrangement links TRBV7-9 to TRBJ1-6; D is ambiguous. Germline V gene lookup returns CDR1 SEHNR and CDR2 FQNEAQ (reference sequence). The CDR3 extends over 16 amino acids. This CDR3 is CSSSPAQSIYNSPLHF. The DNA of the CDR3 is TGTTCCAGCAGCCCAGCACAGTCAATCTATAATTCACCCCTCCACTTT.

With respect to this clone: A single base is all that separates this from a far larger clone, so a read error is likely. This sample also contains other DNA sequences that code for the same CDR3. The genes are TRBV6-5 and TRBJ1-5, with TRBD1 matching 10 bases. The V and J ends lost 10 bases and 0 bases, in that order; junction bases with no gene match: 3. CDR1 and CDR2 from the germline V gene are MNHEY and SVGAGI. The CDR3 has 14 amino acids. The CDR3 region has the DNA TGTGCCATCGGGACAGGGGATAGCAATCAGCCCCAGCATTTT. It codes for CAIGTGDSNQPQHF.

The chain joins TRBV29-1 to TRBJ2-7, with a tentative D call TRBD2 (5 bases). Per germline, CDR1 SQVTM and CDR2 ANQGSEA. V lost 0 bases, J lost 5 bases, and 8 bases lay in between. This CDR3 has 12 residues. The CDR3, as DNA: TGCAGCGTTGAAGATCCCGGGGACGAGCAGTACTTC. It encodes CSVEDPGDEQYF.

This chain's CDR3 is CASSLLDRPRTTTDTQYF. CDR3 nucleotide sequence: TGTGCCAGCTCACTGTTGGACAGGCCACGTACTACCACAGATACGCAGTATTTT. The chain uses TRBV18 and TRBJ2-3; 7 nucleotides align to TRBD1. Trimming cost V 4 bases and J 2 bases; bases outside gene matches: 15. This CDR3 contains 18 residues. Germline assignment: CDR1 KGHSH and CDR2 LQKENI.

Notes on this clone: Other DNA sequences in the same sample also yield this CDR3. The V and J genes are TRBV19 and TRBJ2-7, with a tentative D call TRBD2 (5 bases). The ends were cut back, 3 bases at V and 3 bases at J, with 9 bases in the middle. The CDR3 has 13 amino acids. Germline lookup yields CDR1 LNHDA and CDR2 SQIVND (reference sequence). DNA for the CDR3: TGTGCCAGTAGTATCTCGAGGGACTACGAGCAGTACTTC. As protein: CASSISRDYEQYF.

This clone was detected only once. The CDR3, as DNA: TGTGCCAGCAGCTTAGTGACTAGAGATGAGCAGTTCTTC. Translation gives CASSLVTRDEQFF. The V and J genes are TRBV7-3 and TRBJ2-1, with D perhaps matching TRBD2 (6 bases). Between the trimmed V and J ends, which lost 2 bases and 8 bases, there was a span of 10 bases. Germline CDR1 is SGHTA and CDR2 is FQGTGA. This CDR3 spans 13 amino acids.

This clone was observed once. V is TRBV6-1 and J is TRBJ2-3, with 7 nucleotides matching TRBD2. CDR1 and CDR2 (germline): MNHNS, SASEGT. This CDR3 is built from 16 residues. V shed 3 bases and J 2 bases; nucleotides not matched to a gene: 8. CDR3 protein: CASSDRVRGSTDTQYF. CDR3 DNA sequence: TGTGCCAGCAGTGACCGGGTGCGGGGGTCCACAGATACGCAGTATTTT.

V usage is TRBV5-4 and J usage is TRBJ1-4; D not certain. Germline values: CDR1 SGHNT, CDR2 YYREEE (reference sequence). V was pared by 4 bases and J by 5 bases, with 15 bases between. This CDR3 is 15 amino acids long. The CDR3 nucleotides read TGTGCCAGCAGCCCTACTGGGAGCCTGAATGAAAAACTGTTTTTT. Translation: CASSPTGSLNEKLFF. Supplemented by reference TRBV5-4 and TRBJ1-4, the full variable domain reads ETGVTQSPTHLIKTRGQQVTLRCSSQSGHNTVSWYQQALGQGPQFIFQYYREEENGRGNFPPRFSGLQFPNYSSELNVNALELDDSALYLCASSPTGSLNEKLFFGSGTQLSVL.

V and J are TRBV7-8 and TRBJ2-2; D is possibly TRBD2 (5 bases). V was cut by 0 bases and J by 2 bases, with 10 bases left in between. This CDR3 is built from 16 residues. Per germline, CDR1 SGHVS and CDR2 FQNEAQ. The CDR3 DNA reads TGTGCCAGCAGCTTAGCGCCCGGGGTCAACACCGGGGAGCTGTTTTTT. Protein: CASSLAPGVNTGELFF. Filled out from reference TRBV7-8 and TRBJ2-2, the complete variable domain reads GAGVSQSPRYKVAKRGQDVALRCDPISGHVSLFWYQQALGQGPEFLTYFQNEAQLDKSGLPSDRFFAERPEGSVSTLKIQRTQQEDSAVYLCASSLAPGVNTGELFFGEGSRLTVL.

This rearrangement joins TRBV6-5 to TRBJ2-3; TRBD2 matches 13 bases. The CDR3 length is 13 residues. Germline CDR1 reads MNHEY; CDR2 reads SVGAGI. The V gene end was trimmed by 10 bases and the J gene end by 8 bases; junction bases not matched to a gene: 6. As DNA, the CDR3 is TGTGCCACCAGGACTAGCGGGGGTGTTACGCAGTATTTT. As protein: CATRTSGGVTQYF.

The chain joins TRBV7-3 to TRBJ2-2; possibly TRBD1 for D (6 bases). The CDR3 sequence is 12 residues long. V was cut by 6 bases and J by 6 bases, with 8 bases left in between. Per the germline V gene, CDR1 is SGHTA and CDR2 is FQGTGA. The CDR3 sequence: CASRGAAGELFF. As DNA, the CDR3 is TGTGCCAGCAGGGGGGCCGCCGGGGAGCTGTTTTTT.

The chain is built from TRBV6-1 and TRBJ1-3, with D unresolved. Germline loops: CDR1 MNHNS, CDR2 SASEGT. The V gene lost 4 bases and the J gene lost 0 bases, with 7 bases spanning the gap. The CDR3 extends over 14 amino acids. The CDR3 coding sequence is TGTGCCAGCAGTGCAACGGTCTCTGGAAACACCATATATTTT. It encodes CASSATVSGNTIYF.

V is TRBV20-1 and J is TRBJ1-1; TRBD1 is a possible D gene (5 bases). The V end lost 0 bases, the J end lost 10 bases, and 9 bases lay between the germline ends. The CDR3 loop spans 11 amino acids. CDR1 is DFQATT, CDR2 SNEGSKA, per germline (reference sequence). The CDR3 DNA reads as TGCAGTGCTAGAGAGACGGGGGTAGCTTTCTTT. Protein: CSARETGVAFF.

The CDR3 spells CASSEEGGLNRGYTF. The CDR3 DNA reads TGTGCCAGCAGTGAAGAGGGAGGCCTAAATCGAGGCTACACCTTC. The V call is TRBV6-1, the J call TRBJ1-2; D is uncertain. This CDR3 is built from 15 residues. V dropped 1 base and J dropped 8 bases, with 17 bases sitting between them. Germline CDR1 MNHNS, CDR2 SASEGT.

The chain links TRBV6-1 to TRBJ2-7; 7 bases are shared with TRBD1. From germline, CDR1 is MNHNS and CDR2 SASEGT. This CDR3 region has 15 residues. After removal of 4 bases from V and 2 bases from J, the junction contained 8 bases not matched to a gene. The CDR3 DNA is TGTGCCAGCAGTGGGGCAGGGGGACAAACCTACGAGCAGTACTTC. Encoded protein: CASSGAGGQTYEQYF.

J is TRBJ1-5 and V is TRBV5-8; no reliable D call. This CDR3 region has 17 residues. V lost 0 bases and J 0 bases, leaving 13 bases between the germline ends. The germline V gene has CDR1 SGHTS and CDR2 YDEGEE. CDR3 protein: CASSLGTGAYSNQPQHF. CDR3 bases: TGTGCCAGCAGCTTGGGGACGGGAGCTTATAGCAATCAGCCCCAGCATTTT.

This clone has more than one count but fewer than ten. This chain connects TRBV6-5 to TRBJ2-5; 7 bases are a match to TRBD1. The length of the CDR3 is 15 residues. Unmatched junction bases numbered 9, after V lost 6 bases and J lost 2 bases. Germline CDR1 and CDR2: MNHEY and SVGAGI. The CDR3 nucleotides are TGTGCCAGCAGCCCCGACAGGGCGCAGCAAGAGACCCAGTACTTC. This codes for CASSPDRAQQETQYF.

The CDR3 DNA reads as TGTGCCAGTAGTATGCCCCCAGGTGGGGCGGCTAACAATGAGCAGTTCTTC. Its protein product is CASSMPPGGAANNEQFF. This chain connects TRBV19 to TRBJ2-1, with a possible D match to TRBD1 (5 bases). Trimming removed 3 bases at V and 5 bases at J, with 20 bases between. Germline V gene data show CDR1 as LNHDA and CDR2 as SQIVND (reference sequence). The CDR3 has 17 residues.

The V gene is TRBV6-4, the J gene TRBJ2-2; D might be TRBD2 (5 bases). Germline V lookup: CDR1 MRHNA, CDR2 SNTAGT. This CDR3 has 16 residues. V lost 3 bases, J lost 4 bases, and 15 bases lay in between. CDR3 sequence: CASSEDGGPLTGELFF. In DNA form, the CDR3 reads TGTGCCAGCAGTGAAGACGGAGGTCCCCTCACCGGGGAGCTGTTTTTT.

The chain is built from TRBV19 and TRBJ1-1, with D possibly matching TRBD1 (6 bases). CDR1 is LNHDA, CDR2 SQIVND, per germline (reference sequence). This CDR3 has 15 amino acids. V gave up 2 bases and J gave up 1 base, with 11 bases separating them. The CDR3 DNA follows: TGTGCCAGTAGTATAACAGGGTCCCAGAACACTGAAGCTTTCTTT. Its protein product is CASSITGSQNTEAFF.

The chain has TRBV5-6 and TRBJ2-3; TRBD1 might be the D (6 bases). The CDR3 consists of 17 residues. V lost 0 bases, J lost 2 bases, and 16 bases lay in between. Germline CDR1 and CDR2: SGHDT and YYEEEE. The CDR3 loop is CASSLGSRDRYTDTQYF. The CDR3 DNA reads as TGTGCCAGCAGCTTGGGTAGTCGCGACAGGTACACAGATACGCAGTATTTT.

Concerning this clone: One junction end does not reproduce the germline sequence, and a read error may be involved. The chain joins TRBV7-9 to TRBJ1-4; D is ambiguous. This CDR3 region has 11 residues. Germline CDR1 reads SEHNR; CDR2 reads FQNEAQ (reference sequence). The CDR3 loop is CSSSRNEKLFF. The CDR3 DNA reads as TGTTCCAGCAGCCGTAATGAAAAACTGTTTTTT.

V gene TRBV29-1 combines with J gene TRBJ2-7; D might be TRBD1 (6 bases). Germline CDR1 is SQVTM and CDR2 is ANQGSEA. This CDR3 contains 14 residues. Trimming removed 5 bases at V and 4 bases at J, with 18 bases between. CDR3 nucleotide sequence: TGCAGCGTTCACGGACAGTCTTCCCCTTACGAGCAGTACTTC. The encoded protein is CSVHGQSSPYEQYF.

V is TRBV6-6 and J is TRBJ2-3, with 9 positions matching TRBD2. Germline V CDR1 and CDR2: MNHNY, SVGAGI (reference sequence). The CDR3 is 15 amino acids. J was trimmed by 2 bases and V by 1 base; bases with no gene match: 1. The CDR3 region is CASSYLAGATDTQYF. The CDR3 coding sequence is TGTGCCAGCAGTTACTTAGCGGGGGCCACAGATACGCAGTATTTT.